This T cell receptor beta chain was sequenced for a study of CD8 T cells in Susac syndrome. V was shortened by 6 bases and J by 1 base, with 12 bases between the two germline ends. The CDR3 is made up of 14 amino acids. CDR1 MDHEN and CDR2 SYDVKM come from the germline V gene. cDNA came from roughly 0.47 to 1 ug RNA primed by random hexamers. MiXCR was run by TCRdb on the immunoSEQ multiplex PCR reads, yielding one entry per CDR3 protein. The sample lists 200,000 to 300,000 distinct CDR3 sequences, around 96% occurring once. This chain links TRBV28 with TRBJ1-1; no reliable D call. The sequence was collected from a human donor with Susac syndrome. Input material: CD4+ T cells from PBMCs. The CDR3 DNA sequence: TGTGCCAGCAGCACCCGATGGTGGAACACTGAAGCTTTCTTT. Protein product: CASSTRWWNTEAFF.